The 30 T cell receptor beta chains below were found in one sample sequenced in a study of human thymus T cells. TCRdb's table, derived via immunoSEQ multiplex PCR, lists solely in-frame clones and lacks some. The sample lists about 60,000 clones; about 93% were seen once. The source material was blood. The source is a boy younger than two with a congenital heart defect but otherwise immunologically healthy.

The rearrangement uses TRBV11-2 and TRBJ2-5, with 9 positions matching TRBD2. The germline CDR1 and CDR2 sequences are SGHAT and FQNNGV. V was pared by 5 bases and J by 4 bases, with 2 bases of the junction left unmatched. The CDR3 sequence is 13 residues long. CDR3 loop: CASSPGLAETQYF. CDR3 coding DNA: TGTGCCAGCAGCCCGGGACTAGCAGAGACCCAGTACTTC.

The rearrangement joins TRBV4-2 to TRBJ2-3; maybe TRBD2 (6 bases). Germline V gene data show CDR1 as LGHNA and CDR2 as YNFKEQ. V was shortened by 4 bases and J by 2 bases, with 13 bases between the two germline ends. The CDR3 has 15 residues. The CDR3 sequence is CASSLGDSITDTQYF. The CDR3 coding sequence is TGTGCCAGCAGCCTAGGGGACTCAATCACAGATACGCAGTATTTT.

This clone was counted once. The chain uses TRBV10-3 and TRBJ1-1; possible D gene TRBD1, 6 bases. The CDR3 runs to 13 residues. Trimming pared 6 bases from V and 6 bases from J, leaving 14 bases between. The germline CDR1 and CDR2 sequences are ENHRY and SYGVKD. CDR3 protein: CAIRAGERAEAFF. The CDR3 nucleotides are TGTGCCATCAGGGCAGGGGAGAGAGCTGAAGCTTTCTTT.

The chain links TRBV7-9 to TRBJ2-7; D might be TRBD1 (6 bases). The V and J ends lost 1 base and 3 bases respectively, with 13 bases between them. Germline V gives CDR1 SEHNR, CDR2 FQNEAQ (reference sequence). This CDR3 has 15 amino acids. The CDR3 here is CASSLEAGASYEQYF. CDR3 nucleotides: TGTGCCAGCAGCTTAGAGGCAGGGGCGAGCTACGAGCAGTACTTC.

The table lists this clone with a count of one. This rearrangement joins TRBV2 to TRBJ1-1, with a tentative D call TRBD1 (6 bases). The CDR3 spans 14 residues. V was clipped by 0 bases and J by 5 bases, with 10 bases between them. Germline values: CDR1 SNHLY, CDR2 FYNNEI. This CDR3 is CASSEARTVTEAFF. The CDR3 nucleotides read TGTGCCAGCAGTGAAGCCAGGACAGTTACTGAAGCTTTCTTT.

The chain links TRBV18 to TRBJ2-3, with D tentatively TRBD1 (5 bases). Germline V lookup: CDR1 KGHSH, CDR2 LQKENI. The CDR3 sequence is 15 residues long. The V gene lost 3 bases and the J gene lost 0 bases, with 10 bases spanning the gap. The CDR3 DNA reads TGTGCCAGCTCACCGGGGCTTCACAGCACAGATACGCAGTATTTT. This gives the protein CASSPGLHSTDTQYF.

The rearrangement links TRBV10-3 to TRBJ1-5, with D unclear. Germline CDR1 reads ENHRY; CDR2 reads SYGVKD. Trimming took off 0 bases at V and 7 bases at J, with 7 bases between the two ends. This CDR3 region has 13 residues. The CDR3 here is CAISESARQPQHF. The DNA of the CDR3 is TGTGCCATCAGTGAGTCGGCCCGACAGCCCCAGCATTTT.

The genes are TRBV19 and TRBJ2-1; no firm D call. The CDR3 is made up of 14 amino acids. V was cut by 6 bases and J by 0 bases, with 9 bases left in between. The germline V gene has CDR1 LNHDA and CDR2 SQIVND (reference sequence). The CDR3 loop is CASRKDLSYNEQFF. The CDR3 nucleotides read TGTGCCAGTAGAAAGGACCTCTCCTACAATGAGCAGTTCTTC.

The chain carries TRBV7-2 and TRBJ1-1; 8 bases align to TRBD1. This CDR3 is built from 15 residues. Germline lookup yields CDR1 SGHTA and CDR2 FQGNSA. V was clipped by 1 base and J by 5 bases; unmatched bases: 6. The CDR3 DNA is TGTGCCAGCAGCTTAGTGGCAGGGGGCGGGACTGAAGCTTTCTTT. Translated, it gives CASSLVAGGGTEAFF.

This CDR3 is CASSPPTGFDEQYF. CDR3 bases: TGTGCCAGCAGCCCTCCGACAGGGTTTGACGAGCAGTACTTC. The chain carries TRBV7-9 and TRBJ2-7; TRBD1 matches at 7 bases. The germline V gene encodes CDR1 SEHNR and CDR2 FQNEAQ (reference sequence). The CDR3 has 14 amino acids. With V trimmed by 5 bases and J by 5 bases, 9 bases remained unmatched.

This clone was picked up one time. V is TRBV28 and J is TRBJ2-5; D unclear. V lost 3 bases and J 3 bases, leaving 8 bases between the germline ends. CDR1 is MDHEN and CDR2 is SYDVKM in the germline V gene. The CDR3 is 13 amino acids. The CDR3 DNA is TGTGCCAGCAGTTTCGTGACAAAAGAGACCCAGTACTTC. It is translated as CASSFVTKETQYF.

J is TRBJ2-4 and V is TRBV4-2, with 9 nucleotides matching TRBD2. Germline CDR1 LGHNA, CDR2 YNFKEQ. CDR3 length: 20 residues. Trimming at V came to 1 base and at J to 1 base, leaving 14 bases not matched to a gene. The DNA of the CDR3 is TGTGCCAGCAGCCAAGGGCCCTTGACTAGCGGCTACTTTGCCAAAAACATTCAGTACTTC. This encodes CASSQGPLTSGYFAKNIQYF.

This clone appeared a few times. V usage is TRBV6-5 and J usage is TRBJ1-6, with D maybe TRBD1 (5 bases). The V gene lost 6 bases and the J gene lost 10 bases, with 16 bases spanning the gap. This CDR3 region has 14 residues. Germline V gives CDR1 MNHEY, CDR2 SVGAGI. The DNA for the CDR3 is TGTGCCAGCAGACGACAGCTACACAACTCACCCCTCCACTTT. Translated, it gives CASRRQLHNSPLHF.

The CDR3 bases are TGTGCCAGCAGCCAGCGACCTAGCTCCTACAATGAGCAGTTCTTC. It yields the protein CASSQRPSSYNEQFF. The chain has TRBV5-4 and TRBJ2-1; D unclear. CDR3 length: 15 amino acids. CDR1 and CDR2 (germline): SGHNT, YYREEE (reference sequence). The V end lost 4 bases, the J end lost 0 bases, and 11 bases lay between the germline ends.

V is TRBV6-5 and J is TRBJ2-5; TRBD2 agrees at 13 bases. The CDR3 length is 15 residues. In germline, CDR1 is MNHEY, CDR2 SVGAGI. V gave up 0 bases and J gave up 7 bases; unmatched junction bases: 2. CDR3 in amino acids: CASSYSTSGGGTQYF. The CDR3 bases are TGTGCCAGCAGTTACTCCACTAGCGGGGGGGGGACCCAGTACTTC.

The V and J genes are TRBV7-9 and TRBJ1-2; TRBD1 is a possible D gene (5 bases). Deletions cut 1 base from V and 8 bases from J, with 11 bases between. The CDR3 loop spans 13 amino acids. Germline CDR1 reads SEHNR; CDR2 reads FQNEAQ (reference sequence). Written as DNA, the CDR3 is TGTGCCAGCAGCTTAGGAGGGGCCTTAGGCTACACCTTC. Amino acids: CASSLGGALGYTF.

CDR3 DNA sequence: TGTGCCACCAGCAGAGTTGAGGGGGAGGTGGTTGTAGGCAATCAGCCCCAGCATTTT. Protein: CATSRVEGEVVVGNQPQHF. This chain links TRBV15 with TRBJ1-5; possibly TRBD1 for D (6 bases). The CDR3 runs 19 residues. CDR1 LNHNV and CDR2 YYDKDF come from the germline V gene (reference sequence). V shed 1 base and J shed 2 bases, with 21 bases lying between them. Drawing the rest from reference TRBV15 and TRBJ1-5, the complete variable domain is DAMVIQNPRYQVTQFGKPVTLSCSQTLNHNVMYWYQQKSSQAPKLLFHYYDKDFNNEADTPDNFQSRRPNTSFCFLDIRSPGLGDTAMYLCATSRVEGEVVVGNQPQHFGDGTRLSIL.

The chain employs TRBV9 and TRBJ2-7, with D unclear. V dropped 0 bases and J dropped 2 bases, with 6 bases sitting between them. Germline V CDR1 and CDR2: SGDLS, YYNGEE. CDR3 length: 13 amino acids. CDR3: CASSVADTYEQYF. For the CDR3, the DNA is TGTGCCAGCAGCGTAGCTGATACCTACGAGCAGTACTTC. Filled out from reference TRBV9 and TRBJ2-7, the complete variable domain reads DSGVTQTPKHLITATGQRVTLRCSPRSGDLSVYWYQQSLDQGLQFLIQYYNGEERAKGNILERFSAQQFPDLHSELNLSSLELGDSALYFCASSVADTYEQYFGPGTRLTVT.

V is TRBV10-3 and J is TRBJ2-1, with 7 bases lining up with TRBD1. Germline assignment: CDR1 ENHRY and CDR2 SYGVKD. The CDR3 runs 14 residues. V dropped 5 bases and J dropped 4; count of bases not matched to a gene: 5. The CDR3 DNA sequence: TGTGCCATCAGTAGAGGGGGCAGGTACAATGAGCAGTTCTTC. Amino acid sequence: CAISRGGRYNEQFF.

This chain uses TRBV5-1 with TRBJ2-2; the D is unclear. V shed 0 bases and J shed 5 bases, with 8 bases lying between them. The germline CDR1 and CDR2 sequences are SGHRS and YFSETQ. This CDR3 contains 14 residues. CDR3: CASSLGPQTGELFF. In DNA, the CDR3 is TGCGCCAGCAGCTTGGGGCCCCAAACCGGGGAGCTGTTTTTT.

This chain joins TRBV2 and TRBJ1-1; D ambiguous. CDR1 SNHLY and CDR2 FYNNEI come from the germline V gene. V lost 5 bases and J lost 1, with 8 bases in between. This CDR3 is built from 13 residues. CDR3 DNA: TGTGCCAGCAGTAAGGAAGAGAACACTGAAGCTTTCTTT. This sequence encodes CASSKEENTEAFF.

The V gene is TRBV5-1, the J gene TRBJ2-3, with 16 bases that match TRBD2. Germline assignment: CDR1 SGHRS and CDR2 YFSETQ. The CDR3 covers 16 residues. With V trimmed by 3 bases and J by 4 bases, 2 bases remained unmatched. Here the CDR3 reads CASSSGTSGGADTQYF. The CDR3 nucleotides are TGCGCCAGCAGCTCGGGGACTAGCGGGGGGGCAGATACGCAGTATTTT.

Points on this clone: The junction and the germline gene differ at one end; a read error may be behind it. The J gene is TRBJ1-1, the V gene TRBV7-2; D gene unclear. The CDR3 is made up of 14 amino acids. CDR1 is SGHTA, CDR2 FQGNSA, per germline. DNA for the CDR3: TGTGCCAGCAGCTTACCGGCTCAGAACGCTGAAGCTTTCTTT. Its translation: CASSLPAQNAEAFF. Using reference TRBV7-2 and TRBJ1-1 for the parts outside the CDR3, the full variable domain is GAGVSQSPSNKVTEKGKDVELRCDPISGHTALYWYRQSLGQGLEFLIYFQGNSAPDKSGLPSDRFSAERTGGSVSTLTIQRTQQEDSAVYLCASSLPAQNAEAFFGQGTRLTVV.

The chain links TRBV11-1 to TRBJ1-1; 8 nucleotides align to TRBD1. With 3 bases clipped from V and 8 bases from J, the junction kept 2 bases outside the gene matches. Germline V gene sequence: CDR1 SGHAT, CDR2 FQDESV (reference sequence). The CDR3 totals 12 residues. As DNA, the CDR3 is TGTGCCAGCAGCTTTACAGGGGGGGAAGCTTTCTTT. Translation: CASSFTGGEAFF.

The genes are TRBV4-1 and TRBJ2-2, with D possibly TRBD2 on 5 matching bases. The CDR3 runs to 15 residues. Germline V lookup: CDR1 MGHRA, CDR2 YSYEKL. Trimming stripped 1 base from V and 0 bases from J, with 6 bases between. The CDR3 coding sequence is TGCGCCAGCAGCCAAGTAGCGACGAACACCGGGGAGCTGTTTTTT. Protein sequence: CASSQVATNTGELFF.

V is TRBV7-3 and J is TRBJ2-4; tentatively, D is TRBD1 or TRBD2 (5 bases each). The germline CDR1 and CDR2 sequences are SGHTA and FQGTGA. CDR3 size: 16 residues. V was cut by 2 bases and J by 1 base, with 12 bases left in between. The CDR3 spells CASSLALGVAKNIQYF. The DNA for the CDR3 is TGTGCCAGCAGCTTAGCGCTGGGGGTGGCCAAAAACATTCAGTACTTC.

This clone was found a few times. The chain carries TRBV6-6 and TRBJ1-2; 8 bases align to TRBD1. The J segment lost 6 bases and the V segment lost 0 bases, leaving 6 bases of the junction unmatched. The CDR3 consists of 15 residues. Germline V gives CDR1 MNHNY, CDR2 SVGAGI (reference sequence). CDR3 sequence: CASSYSDRGGNGYTF. CDR3 nucleotides: TGTGCCAGCAGTTACTCCGACAGGGGAGGCAATGGCTACACCTTC.

The chain is built from TRBV7-7 and TRBJ1-6, with D hard to call. V lost 3 bases, J lost 8 bases, and 14 bases lay in between. This CDR3 spans 15 amino acids. CDR1 is SSHAT and CDR2 is FNYEAQ in the germline V gene (reference sequence). CDR3 protein: CASSFPGYHHSPLHF. The CDR3 DNA sequence: TGTGCCAGCAGCTTTCCCGGATACCACCATTCACCCCTCCACTTT.

The chain carries TRBV9 and TRBJ1-4; D uncertain. This CDR3 comprises 14 residues. The V gene's germline CDR1 is SGDLS and CDR2 YYNGEE. Trimming removed 4 bases at V and 4 bases at J, with 11 bases between. CDR3 region: CASSHTAINEKLFF. The CDR3, as DNA: TGTGCCAGCAGCCATACAGCCATTAATGAAAAACTGTTTTTT.

This clone was recorded once. The genes are TRBV10-2 and TRBJ1-4; 7 positions match TRBD1. The CDR3 loop spans 16 amino acids. Germline V gene lookup returns CDR1 WSHSY and CDR2 SAAADI. Unmatched junction bases numbered 13, after V lost 7 bases and J lost 5 bases. In DNA, the CDR3 is TGCGCCAGCACCTACTCTTGGGGACAGCCGAATGAAAAACTGTTTTTT. This codes for CASTYSWGQPNEKLFF.